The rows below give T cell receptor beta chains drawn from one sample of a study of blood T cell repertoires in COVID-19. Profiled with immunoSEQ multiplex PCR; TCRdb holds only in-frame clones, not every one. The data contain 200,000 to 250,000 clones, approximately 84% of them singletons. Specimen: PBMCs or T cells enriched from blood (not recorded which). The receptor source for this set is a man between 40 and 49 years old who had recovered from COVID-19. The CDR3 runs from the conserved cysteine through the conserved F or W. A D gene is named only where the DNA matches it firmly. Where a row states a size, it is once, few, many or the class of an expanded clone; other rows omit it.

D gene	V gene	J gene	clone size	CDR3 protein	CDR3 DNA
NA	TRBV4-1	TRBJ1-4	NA	CASSFTALRRSATNEKLFF	TGCGCCAGCAGCTTCACGGCCTTACGAAGGAGTGCAACTAATGAAAAACTGTTTTTT
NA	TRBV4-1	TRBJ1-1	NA	CASSHYRRTTEAFF	TGCGCCAGCAGCCATTACAGGCGGACCACTGAAGCTTTCTTT
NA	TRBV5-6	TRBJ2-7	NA	CASSVSSYEQYF	TGTGCCAGCAGCGTTAGCTCCTACGAGCAGTACTTC
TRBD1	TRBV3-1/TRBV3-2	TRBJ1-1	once	CASSLRDRNTEAFF	TGTGCCAGCAGCCTTCGGGACAGGAACACTGAAGCTTTCTTT
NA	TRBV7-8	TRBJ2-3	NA	CASSLDNRDRMGTQYF	TGTGCCAGCAGCTTAGACAACAGGGATCGTATGGGTACGCAGTATTTT
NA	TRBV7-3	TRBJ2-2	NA	CASSQRTASNTGELFF	TGTGCCAGCAGCCAGCGGACAGCTTCGAACACCGGGGAGCTGTTTTTT
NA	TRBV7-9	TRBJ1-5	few	CASSLEGRGQPQHF	TGTGCCAGCAGCTTGGAGGGAAGAGGCCAGCCCCAGCATTTT
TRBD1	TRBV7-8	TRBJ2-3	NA	CASSFPGTGVYGTDTQYF	TGTGCCAGCAGCTTTCCCGGGACAGGGGTGTATGGCACAGATACGCAGTATTTT
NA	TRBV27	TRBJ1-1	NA	CASASYGSEAFF	TGTGCCAGCGCCAGTTATGGGAGCGAAGCTTTCTTT
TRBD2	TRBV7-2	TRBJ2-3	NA	CASSLGGGGTDTQYF	TGTGCCAGCAGCTTAGGCGGGGGTGGCACAGATACGCAGTATTTT